This entry concerns a single T cell receptor beta chain. The antigen is unknown. PCR employed 60 Vbeta and 13 Jbeta primers. Only in-frame clones appear in the TCRdb table, and some are missing; sequencing was by immunoSEQ multiplex PCR. This table has 120,000 or so clones, about three quarters appearing once. This CDR3 spans 11 amino acids. The germline V gene encodes CDR1 SQVTM and CDR2 ANQGSEA. V dropped 6 bases and J dropped 4 bases, with 7 bases sitting between them. This record belongs to a study of cytomegalovirus exposure and HLA in healthy donors. Study-wide findings and caveats: Previous analysis showed most TCR beta V segments were productive about 87% or about 30% of the time. It was 160 or so TCR beta chains that were listed as cytomegalovirus-associated.

The TCR was taken from a man aged 25-45 years in good health and CMV-seronegative. The sample consisted of PBMCs. The chain has TRBV29-1 and TRBJ1-3; D is ambiguous. The CDR3 DNA follows: TGCAGCGTCAAAGCAGGAAACACCATATATTTT. Translated: CSVKAGNTIYF.